The 28 T cell receptor beta chains listed next were all sequenced from one sample in a study of early T cells in non-severe SARS-CoV-2 infection (dated by TCRdb to the early 2020s). Receptor amplification or capture employed 5' RACE. These reads were obtained on a NextSeq 500. Starting from the raw public reads, TCRdb applied fastp trimming at Q25, assembled clones with MiXCR and retained in-frame beta chains. Rows with one shared CDR3 protein collapse into an entry with the most common genes and DNA. The sample has just over 95,000 distinct CDR3 sequences on record, 9.5% to 12% of them singletons. The ten largest clones add up to roughly 4.5% of the sample. Material: whole blood, obtained at baseline. The receptor set was obtained from an adult who was a healthcare worker with PCR-confirmed SARS-CoV-2 infection or an uninfected control (not recorded which).

As regards this clonotype: A junction boundary mismatches the germline segment, possibly from a read error. This chain uses TRBV20-1 with TRBJ1-2, with D tentatively TRBD1 (5 bases). Germline values: CDR1 DFQATT, CDR2 SNEGSKA (reference sequence). This CDR3 is 12 amino acids long. The CDR3 nucleotides read TGCAGTGCCGCACGGGACCAGCGCGGCTACATCTTC. Its translation is CSAARDQRGYIF.

This clonotype has just a few counts. The chain couples TRBV7-2 to TRBJ2-5; D possibly uses TRBD1 or TRBD2 (5 bases each). The CDR3 is made up of 14 amino acids. V was shortened by 5 bases and J by 1 base, with 11 bases between the two germline ends. Germline V gives CDR1 SGHTA, CDR2 FQGNSA. As DNA, the CDR3 is TGTGCCAGCAGCCCCGGGGCAGCCCAAGAGACCCAGTACTTC. As protein: CASSPGAAQETQYF.

This chain uses TRBV7-9 with TRBJ1-1, with D uncertain. The CDR3 loop spans 12 amino acids. CDR1 and CDR2 (germline): SEHNR, FQNEAQ (reference sequence). V was pared by 5 bases and J by 6 bases, with 10 bases between. Here the CDR3 DNA reads TGTGCCAGCAGCCATTCAAGGGCTGAAGCTTTCTTT. Its protein is CASSHSRAEAFF.

The chain recombines TRBV11-2 with TRBJ2-1; no reliable D call. The ends were cut back, 0 bases at V and 2 bases at J, with 14 bases in the middle. The CDR3 has 17 residues. CDR1 SGHAT and CDR2 FQNNGV come from the germline V gene. CDR3 DNA: TGTGCCAGCAGCTTAGATCAAGCCTTTGACGCCTACAATGAGCAGTTCTTC. Translating it yields CASSLDQAFDAYNEQFF.

This clonotype was observed a handful of times. The rearrangement joins TRBV30 to TRBJ2-3; 7 positions agree with TRBD2. J lost 2 bases, V lost 0 bases, and 8 bases had no gene match. Looked up from germline, CDR1 is GTSNPN and CDR2 is SVGIG (reference sequence). The CDR3 runs 16 residues. CDR3 bases: TGTGCCTGGAGTGTAAGTGGCGGGAGCCTCACAGATACGCAGTATTTT. It yields the protein CAWSVSGGSLTDTQYF.

In this sample, this clonotype turned up many times. The rearrangement links TRBV11-2 to TRBJ2-3, with 9 bases aligning to TRBD2. After removal of 2 bases from V and 2 bases from J, the junction contained 8 bases not matched to a gene. This CDR3 is built from 17 residues. Germline lookup yields CDR1 SGHAT and CDR2 FQNNGV. The CDR3 sequence is CASSLYLLAGYTDTQYF. CDR3 nucleotide sequence: TGTGCCAGCAGCTTATACCTTCTAGCGGGATACACAGATACGCAGTATTTT.

This clonotype appeared a few times. Because the CDR3's place on the DNA is in doubt, the DNA is left out and the CDR3 is given as listed by TCRdb. This chain uses TRBV21-1 with TRBJ2-2; the table calls TRBD1, which could not be checked here. TRBV21-1 is assigned pseudogene status. The length of the CDR3 is 16 amino acids, counting both ends. The chain's CDR3 is CASSPRTGGSPGSCFF.

The J gene is TRBJ2-1, the V gene TRBV3-1; 9 bases map to TRBD2. The germline CDR1 and CDR2 sequences are LGHDT and YNNKEL (reference sequence). V shed 4 bases, J shed 8 bases, and the junction held 12 bases outside the gene matches. The CDR3 length is 16 residues. CDR3 sequence reads: CASSRQPGLASHEQFF. CDR3 in DNA: TGTGCCAGCAGCCGACAACCGGGACTAGCTTCGCATGAGCAGTTCTTC.

The CDR3 nucleotides are TGTGCCAGCAGTATTCAGACTAGCACAGATACGCAGTATTTT. This translates into CASSIQTSTDTQYF. The rearrangement joins TRBV7-2 to TRBJ2-3; D unclear. V dropped 6 bases and J dropped 0 bases, with 10 bases sitting between them. This CDR3 is built from 14 residues. Germline loops: CDR1 SGHTA, CDR2 FQGNSA.

This clonotype was counted at least ten times. The CDR3 region is CASREPSGLGSYNEQFF. The CDR3 DNA sequence: TGTGCCAGCAGGGAACCTAGCGGCCTCGGCTCCTACAATGAGCAGTTCTTC. V and J are TRBV6-1 and TRBJ2-1, with TRBD2 matching 7 bases. This CDR3 contains 17 residues. From germline, CDR1 is MNHNS and CDR2 SASEGT. V shed 6 bases and J 0 bases; nucleotides not matched to a gene: 11.

This clonotype was detected only a few times. The chain employs TRBV2 and TRBJ2-2; possible D gene TRBD2, 5 bases. Germline CDR1 and CDR2: SNHLY and FYNNEI. V was clipped by 8 bases and J by 1 base, with 8 bases between them. This CDR3 has 13 residues. This chain's CDR3 is CASRTENTGELFF. CDR3 nucleotides: TGTGCCAGCCGGACTGAGAACACCGGGGAGCTGTTTTTT. The whole variable domain, filled in from reference TRBV2 and TRBJ2-2, reads EPEVTQTPSHQVTQMGQEVILRCVPISNHLYFYWYRQILGQKVEFLVSFYNNEISEKSEIFDDQFSVERPDGSNFTLKIRSTKLEDSAMYFCASRTENTGELFFGEGSRLTVL.

This chain uses TRBV6-6 with TRBJ1-1, with unresolved D. Germline lookup yields CDR1 MNHNY and CDR2 SVGAGI (reference sequence). The CDR3 is made up of 14 amino acids. V lost 6 bases and J 3 bases, leaving 14 bases between the germline ends. The CDR3 region is CASSNSIQDTEAFF. The CDR3 DNA reads TGTGCCAGCAGCAACTCGATTCAGGACACTGAAGCTTTCTTT.

This clonotype has a handful of counts. This rearrangement joins TRBV7-2 to TRBJ2-3; maybe TRBD2 (5 bases). With 2 bases removed from V and 4 bases from J, the gap between germline ends came to 7 bases. This CDR3 comprises 13 residues. Germline CDR1 is SGHTA and CDR2 is FQGNSA. CDR3 sequence (DNA): TGTGCCAGCAGCTTATGGGGAGCAGATACGCAGTATTTT. This gives the protein CASSLWGADTQYF.

This chain's CDR3 is CASSLNQGAGETQYF. The CDR3 coding sequence is TGTGCCAGCAGTTTGAATCAGGGGGCTGGAGAGACCCAGTACTTC. This sequence joins TRBV12-3 or TRBV12-4 and TRBJ2-5; 8 bases fit TRBD1. J was trimmed by 4 bases and V by 3 bases; bases with no gene match: 7. This CDR3 is 15 amino acids long.

This clonotype was observed a handful of times. The chain uses TRBV6-1 and TRBJ2-2; TRBD1 is a possible D gene (7 bases). CDR1 and CDR2 from the germline V gene are MNHNS and SASEGT. Trimming took 10 bases from V and 4 from J, leaving 19 bases between them. The CDR3 length is 15 residues. This CDR3 is CATRQGGLGTGELFF. DNA of the CDR3: TGTGCCACAAGACAGGGAGGATTGGGCACCGGGGAGCTGTTTTTT.

This clonotype was seen a handful of times. The chain is built from TRBV7-9 and TRBJ2-1, with a tentative D call TRBD2 (5 bases). The V and J ends lost 3 bases and 8 bases respectively, with 20 bases between them. Germline-derived CDR1 and CDR2 are SEHNR and FQNEAQ (reference sequence). This CDR3 has 16 amino acids. The chain's CDR3 is CASSFDLNSLAYEQFF. CDR3 DNA sequence: TGTGCCAGCAGCTTCGACCTAAACTCCCTAGCTTATGAGCAGTTCTTC. The full variable domain, with the rest looked up from reference TRBV7-9 and TRBJ2-1, is DTGVSQNPRHKITKRGQNVTFRCDPISEHNRLYWYRQTLGQGPEFLTYFQNEAQLEKSRLLSDRFSAERPKGSFSTLEIQRTEQGDSAMYLCASSFDLNSLAYEQFFGPGTRLTVL.

This clonotype appeared a few times. The chain combines TRBV10-3 with TRBJ2-1; tentative D call: TRBD1 (6 bases). The CDR3 sequence is 16 residues long. From germline, CDR1 is ENHRY and CDR2 SYGVKD. The ends were cut back, 2 bases at V and 6 bases at J, with 17 bases in the middle. The CDR3 bases are TGTGCCATCAGTGAGATGCCGGCAGGGGTAACCAATGAGCAGTTCTTC. It specifies CAISEMPAGVTNEQFF.

Only a few counts were recorded for this clonotype. The J gene is TRBJ1-5, the V gene TRBV12-3 or TRBV12-4; no firm D call. Deletions cut 3 bases from V and 9 bases from J, with 15 bases between. The CDR3 totals 14 residues. This chain's CDR3 is CASSLHSGLGPQHF. The CDR3 region has the DNA TGTGCCAGCAGTTTGCACAGTGGACTGGGGCCCCAGCATTTT.

The genes are TRBV6-2 or TRBV6-3 and TRBJ2-5; D is ambiguous. The length of the CDR3 is 12 residues. In germline, CDR1 is MNHEY, CDR2 SVGEGT. The germline V and J ends were trimmed by 7 bases and 2 bases, with 8 bases remaining between them. The CDR3 region has the DNA TGTGCCAGCAACAGAGGACAAGAGACCCAGTACTTC. It is translated as CASNRGQETQYF.

This chain joins TRBV10-2 and TRBJ2-7, with 12 bases lining up with TRBD2. Germline values: CDR1 WSHSY, CDR2 SAAADI. The CDR3 loop spans 15 amino acids. Trimming removed 8 bases from V and 5 bases from J; junction bases left unmatched: 10. The CDR3: CASRPSGRVGNEQYF. The CDR3 coding sequence is TGCGCCAGCCGCCCTAGCGGGAGGGTGGGGAACGAGCAGTACTTC.

The chain is built from TRBV6-6 and TRBJ2-2; D gene unclear. CDR1 MNHNY and CDR2 SVGAGI come from the germline V gene (reference sequence). The length of the CDR3 is 16 residues. V dropped 0 bases and J dropped 6 bases, with 14 bases sitting between them. CDR3 loop: CASSYSRPLKAGELFF. The CDR3 DNA reads TGTGCCAGCAGTTACTCGAGGCCACTAAAGGCCGGGGAGCTGTTTTTT.

This clonotype was found a few times. The chain has TRBV6-5 and TRBJ2-1; 8 bases map to TRBD2. CDR3 size: 16 residues. The germline V gene encodes CDR1 MNHEY and CDR2 SVGAGI. V gave up 5 bases and J gave up 9 bases; unmatched junction bases: 15. CDR3: CASSPAYSGSRGEQFF. Written as DNA, the CDR3 is TGTGCCAGCAGTCCGGCATACAGCGGGAGCAGGGGTGAGCAGTTCTTC.

The chain couples TRBV6-2 or TRBV6-3 to TRBJ2-5, with D perhaps TRBD1 or TRBD2 (5 bases each). Germline V gene lookup returns CDR1 MNHEY and CDR2 SVGEGT. The CDR3 sequence is 13 residues long. V was trimmed by 6 bases and J by 9 bases, leaving 17 bases between them. The CDR3 DNA reads TGTGCCAGCAGCCACGGGACCAAAGGGGCCCAGTACTTC. Amino acids: CASSHGTKGAQYF.

This clonotype was detected a few times. The chain employs TRBV5-1 and TRBJ2-2; D uncertain. The germline V gene has CDR1 SGHRS and CDR2 YFSETQ. CDR3 length equals 14 residues. V lost 5 bases and J 4 bases, leaving 12 bases between the germline ends. CDR3 bases: TGCGCCAGCAGGAATACGGGCAGCACCGGGGAGCTGTTTTTT. Protein product: CASRNTGSTGELFF.

This clonotype came up a few times. The rearrangement uses TRBV12-5 and TRBJ1-4; TRBD1 matches 9 bases. The germline V gene encodes CDR1 LGHNT and CDR2 FRNRAP. V shed 2 bases and J 8 bases; nucleotides not matched to a gene: 9. The CDR3 contains 16 residues. The CDR3 DNA reads as TGTGCTAGTGGTTTGACACCGGGACAGGGAGAGGAAAAACTGTTTTTT. Its protein is CASGLTPGQGEEKLFF.

The sample holds a few counts of this clonotype. V and J are TRBV7-2 and TRBJ1-5; maybe TRBD1 (6 bases). Per germline, CDR1 SGHTA and CDR2 FQGNSA. The V and J ends lost 5 bases and 0 bases respectively, with 11 bases between them. The CDR3 is 15 amino acids. For the CDR3, the DNA is TGTGCCAGCAGCCGACCAGGGGATAGCAATCAGCCCCAGCATTTT. Its protein is CASSRPGDSNQPQHF.

The rearrangement links TRBV6-2 or TRBV6-3 to TRBJ2-2, with TRBD2 identical over 12 bases. Germline CDR1 and CDR2: MNHEY and SVGEGT. The CDR3 loop spans 16 amino acids. V shed 6 bases, J shed 5 bases, and the junction held 7 bases outside the gene matches. CDR3 sequence: CASRPWTSGVTGELFF. CDR3 DNA: TGTGCCAGCAGACCCTGGACTAGCGGGGTGACCGGGGAGCTGTTTTTT.

This clonotype has ten or more counts. The V and J genes are TRBV11-2 and TRBJ2-1; TRBD2 agrees at 8 bases. This CDR3 is 15 amino acids long. V shed 2 bases, J shed 4 bases, and the junction held 4 bases outside the gene matches. The germline gives CDR1 SGHAT, CDR2 FQNNGV. DNA of the CDR3: TGTGCCAGCAGCTTAACTAGCGGTGGATACAATGAGCAGTTCTTC. The encoded protein is CASSLTSGGYNEQFF.